What follows are 25 T cell receptor beta chains derived from one specimen sequenced in a study of T-cell memory formation after mild COVID-19 (dated by TCRdb to 2020 to 2023). Library creation used 5' RACE. Sequencing used an Illumina NovaSeq 6000. TCRdb trimmed public reads at Q25 via fastp, called clones via MiXCR and kept in-frame beta chains. A single entry per CDR3 protein holds the most common genes and DNA from its merged rows. For this sample there are roughly 130,000 distinct CDR3 sequences; approximately 15% appear just once. The ten top clones hold 4% to 6% of the sample. Sequenced input: PBMCs or a T cell subset sorted from them (not recorded which). These receptors originate from a man younger than 30 who had mild COVID-19 (a few samples of this study predate the infection). The sample titles of this study are shuffled in the database, so cell type and time point are left out; the donor was told from shared clones.

This clonotype was seen a handful of times. The chain has TRBV20-1 and TRBJ1-6; 10 bases line up with TRBD1. V gave up 6 bases and J gave up 8 bases; unmatched junction bases: 4. The CDR3 has 13 amino acids. From germline, CDR1 is DFQATT and CDR2 SNEGSKA (reference sequence). The CDR3 sequence: CSARDRGYSPLHF. CDR3 DNA sequence: TGCAGTGCCCGGGACAGGGGTTATTCACCCCTCCACTTT.

A few counts support this clonotype. The chain links TRBV5-1 to TRBJ2-3, with 10 bases fitting TRBD2. V was pared by 6 bases and J by 1 base, with 2 bases of the junction left unmatched. CDR1 and CDR2 (germline): SGHRS, YFSETQ. CDR3 size: 14 residues. The CDR3 region is CASTLAGGTDTQYF. Written as DNA, the CDR3 is TGCGCCAGCACTCTAGCGGGAGGCACAGATACGCAGTATTTT.

This clonotype came up a few times. V gene TRBV6-5 combines with J gene TRBJ2-3, with D possibly TRBD2 on 5 matching bases. Trimming removed 0 bases at V and 4 bases at J, with 11 bases between. This CDR3 is 15 amino acids long. Germline V gene lookup returns CDR1 MNHEY and CDR2 SVGAGI. CDR3 protein: CASSYSTAGPDTQYF. For the CDR3, the DNA is TGTGCCAGCAGTTACTCGACGGCGGGCCCAGATACGCAGTATTTT.

This clonotype was observed many times. The chain couples TRBV24-1 to TRBJ2-3, with no clear D. CDR3 size: 11 residues. V was shortened by 4 bases and J by 6 bases, with 4 bases between the two germline ends. The germline V gene has CDR1 KGHDR and CDR2 SFDVKD. CDR3 sequence (DNA): TGTGCCACCAGTGAACGGGATACGCAGTATTTT. It is translated as CATSERDTQYF.

This clonotype was seen repeatedly, ten times or more. This chain uses TRBV6-2 or TRBV6-3 with TRBJ1-1, with D hard to call. The CDR3 covers 15 residues. V was pared by 4 bases and J by 1 base, with 13 bases between. Germline CDR1 reads MNHEY; CDR2 reads SVGEGT. The chain's CDR3 is CASSFNGLGNTEAFF. CDR3 coding DNA: TGTGCCAGCAGTTTCAATGGTTTAGGGAACACTGAAGCTTTCTTT.

The V and J genes are TRBV6-4 and TRBJ1-1; D is unresolved. Germline lookup yields CDR1 MRHNA and CDR2 SNTAGT. Deletions cut 2 bases from V and 1 base from J, with 5 bases between. This CDR3 region has 13 residues. CDR3: CASSDGENTEAFF. CDR3 bases: TGTGCCAGCAGTGACGGGGAGAACACTGAAGCTTTCTTT.

In this sample, this clonotype turned up a few times. The V gene is TRBV7-2, the J gene TRBJ2-1, with 10 bases identical to TRBD2. The V gene end was trimmed by 5 bases and the J gene end by 0 bases; junction bases not matched to a gene: 16. Germline V gene sequence: CDR1 SGHTA, CDR2 FQGNSA. The CDR3 consists of 20 residues. CDR3 region: CASSRRPASGRISSYNEQFF. As DNA, the CDR3 is TGTGCCAGCAGCCGAAGACCTGCTAGCGGGAGAATAAGCTCCTACAATGAGCAGTTCTTC. Full variable domain (rest looked up from reference TRBV7-2 and TRBJ2-1): GAGVSQSPSNKVTEKGKDVELRCDPISGHTALYWYRQSLGQGLEFLIYFQGNSAPDKSGLPSDRFSAERTGGSVSTLTIQRTQQEDSAVYLCASSRRPASGRISSYNEQFFGPGTRLTVL.

The sample holds a few counts of this clonotype. This chain uses TRBV29-1 with TRBJ2-7; 8 bases map to TRBD1. J lost 4 bases, V lost 5 bases, and 4 bases had no gene match. The CDR3 is 12 amino acids. Germline V CDR1 and CDR2: SQVTM, ANQGSEA. CDR3 sequence: CSVRRTGYEQYF. CDR3 sequence (DNA): TGCAGCGTTCGGAGGACAGGGTACGAGCAGTACTTC.

The rearrangement links TRBV6-2 or TRBV6-3 to TRBJ2-5, with D possibly being TRBD2 (6 bases). V was pared by 5 bases and J by 3 bases, with 7 bases between. From germline, CDR1 is MNHEY and CDR2 SVGEGT. The CDR3 extends over 12 amino acids. The CDR3 nucleotides are TGTGCCAGCAGTGGAGGGGAAGAGACCCAGTACTTC. Protein product: CASSGGEETQYF.

In this sample, this clonotype turned up a few times. V usage is TRBV7-8 and J usage is TRBJ2-7, with D maybe TRBD2 (5 bases). Germline CDR1 and CDR2: SGHVS and FQNEAQ. With 6 bases removed from V and 6 bases from J, the gap between germline ends came to 15 bases. This CDR3 comprises 13 residues. CDR3 loop: CASRGSGPSEQYF. CDR3 bases: TGTGCCAGCAGGGGGAGCGGCCCATCCGAGCAGTACTTC.

V and J are TRBV7-9 and TRBJ1-1, with 9 bases identical to TRBD1. Trimming cost V 5 bases and J 10 bases; bases outside gene matches: 5. This CDR3 is 12 amino acids long. Germline CDR1 reads SEHNR; CDR2 reads FQNEAQ (reference sequence). CDR3 loop: CASSGEDRGAFF. CDR3 nucleotide sequence: TGTGCCAGCAGCGGAGAGGACAGGGGAGCTTTCTTT.

This clonotype turned up a few times. The V and J genes are TRBV7-9 and TRBJ2-3; TRBD2 agrees at 8 bases. J was trimmed by 5 bases and V by 5 bases; bases with no gene match: 6. The V gene's germline CDR1 is SEHNR and CDR2 FQNEAQ (reference sequence). The CDR3 loop spans 14 amino acids. CDR3 sequence: CASSARGGQDTQYF. In DNA form, the CDR3 reads TGTGCCAGCAGCGCTCGGGGGGGCCAAGATACGCAGTATTTT.

There are a few counts of this clonotype. The rearrangement links TRBV29-1 to TRBJ2-7; 12 bases match TRBD2. The trim removed 5 bases at V and 4 bases at J, leaving 6 bases unmatched. The CDR3 runs to 14 residues. The germline V gene encodes CDR1 SQVTM and CDR2 ANQGSEA. The CDR3 nucleotides are TGCAGCGTTACTGGACTAGCGGGGATATACGAGCAGTACTTC. Residues: CSVTGLAGIYEQYF.

This clonotype was counted between two and nine times. The CDR3 DNA reads TGCGCCAGCAGCTCGGGGACAACGGGGGTTCAGACGCAGTATTTT. This gives the protein CASSSGTTGVQTQYF. The gene calls are TRBV10-1 and TRBJ2-3; D is tentatively TRBD1 or TRBD2 (6 bases each). The CDR3 totals 15 residues. Between the trimmed V and J ends, which lost 6 bases and 9 bases, there was a span of 22 bases. Germline V lookup: CDR1 WNHNN, CDR2 SYGVQD (reference sequence).

This clonotype was seen only a few times. The rearrangement links TRBV15 to TRBJ2-7; TRBD1 might be the D (5 bases). V lost 3 bases and J 3 bases, leaving 12 bases between the germline ends. The CDR3 is 14 amino acids. Looked up from germline, CDR1 is LNHNV and CDR2 is YYDKDF (reference sequence). The DNA for the CDR3 is TGTGCCACCAGCAGGGATACAGGCGTCTACGAGCAGTACTTC. It is translated as CATSRDTGVYEQYF.

This clonotype has a handful of counts. V usage is TRBV20-1 and J usage is TRBJ1-2, with a weak D call TRBD1 (5 bases). Trimming stripped 3 bases from V and 2 bases from J, with 13 bases between. CDR1 and CDR2 from the germline V gene are DFQATT and SNEGSKA (reference sequence). The CDR3 length is 14 residues. CDR3: CSARGGEWNYGYTF. In nucleotides, the CDR3 is TGCAGTGCTAGGGGAGGGGAGTGGAACTATGGCTACACCTTC.

This clonotype was counted only a few times. The chain couples TRBV6-2 or TRBV6-3 to TRBJ1-5, with no clear D. The CDR3 has 16 residues. CDR1 and CDR2 from the germline V gene are MNHEY and SVGEGT. Trimming took 6 bases from V and 4 from J, leaving 19 bases between them. CDR3 nucleotides: TGTGCCAGCAGAGCCCCACATCTAACGGGGAATCAGCCCCAGCATTTT. Encoded protein: CASRAPHLTGNQPQHF.

The rearrangement joins TRBV7-2 to TRBJ2-5; D gene ambiguous. The germline CDR1 and CDR2 sequences are SGHTA and FQGNSA. CDR3 length: 14 amino acids. The V and J ends lost 6 bases and 7 bases respectively, with 18 bases between them. CDR3 DNA: TGTGCCAGCAGTCTTAACTCCCCACCCGGGACCCAGTACTTC. Translation gives CASSLNSPPGTQYF.

The CDR3, as DNA: TGTGCCAGCAGCCCCCGGACAGGGGGCACCCTCCACTTT. This gives the protein CASSPRTGGTLHF. The chain is built from TRBV14 and TRBJ1-6, with 11 bases that match TRBD1. The CDR3 is 13 residues long. Germline V CDR1 and CDR2: SGHDN, FVKESK. V lost 4 bases to trimming and J lost 14 bases; unmatched junction nucleotides: 4.

The sample holds a few counts of this clonotype. This chain links TRBV2 with TRBJ2-3, with no clear D. The germline V and J ends were trimmed by 8 bases and 2 bases, with 11 bases remaining between them. Germline V lookup: CDR1 SNHLY, CDR2 FYNNEI. This CDR3 is built from 13 residues. The CDR3 DNA reads TGTGCCAGCGGTAGACCTTTCACAGATACGCAGTATTTT. It codes for CASGRPFTDTQYF.

In this sample, this clonotype turned up a few times. The rearrangement uses TRBV19 and TRBJ1-5; no clear D gene. The CDR3 runs 12 residues. V lost 3 bases to trimming and J lost 3 bases, with 3 bases between them. Germline V gene data show CDR1 as LNHDA and CDR2 as SQIVND (reference sequence). The CDR3 reads CASSMDNQPQHF. CDR3 nucleotide sequence: TGTGCCAGTAGTATGGACAATCAGCCCCAGCATTTT. Complete variable domain (other parts from reference TRBV19 and TRBJ1-5): DGGITQSPKYLFRKEGQNVTLSCEQNLNHDAMYWYRQDPGQGLRLIYYSQIVNDFQKGDIAEGYSVSREKKESFPLTVTSAQKNPTAFYLCASSMDNQPQHFGDGTRLSIL.

The chain joins TRBV12-3 or TRBV12-4 to TRBJ1-3; D not certain. V lost 3 bases to trimming and J lost 8 bases, with 14 bases between them. This CDR3 has 14 amino acids. CDR3 residues: CASSFARLEDTIYF. The CDR3 nucleotides are TGTGCCAGCAGTTTCGCTAGACTGGAGGACACCATATATTTT.

This rearrangement joins TRBV7-2 to TRBJ2-7; the D gene is possibly TRBD1 (5 bases). CDR3 size: 13 residues. In germline, CDR1 is SGHTA, CDR2 FQGNSA. V lost 5 bases, J lost 4 bases, and 12 bases lay in between. CDR3 DNA sequence: TGTGCCAGCAGCGGGGCCGTCAATTACGAGCAGTACTTC. Amino acids: CASSGAVNYEQYF.

This clonotype has more than one count but fewer than ten. The chain recombines TRBV19 with TRBJ1-2, with D possibly matching TRBD1 (5 bases). Trimming cost V 7 bases and J 5 bases, with 17 bases left between them. Germline V lookup: CDR1 LNHDA, CDR2 SQIVND (reference sequence). This CDR3 spans 14 amino acids. Written as DNA, the CDR3 is TGTGCCAGTATCAACCCGGAGGGGACTTATGGCTACACCTTC. This gives the protein CASINPEGTYGYTF.

The chain has TRBV7-2 and TRBJ2-1; tentative D call: TRBD2 (5 bases). V lost 1 base and J lost 7, with 17 bases in between. The CDR3 length is 16 residues. CDR1 is SGHTA, CDR2 FQGNSA, per germline. CDR3 nucleotides: TGTGCCAGCAGCTTAGGGGGAGAGGCCCGACGAAATGAGCAGTTCTTC. Protein: CASSLGGEARRNEQFF. The variable domain in full, completed from reference TRBV7-2 and TRBJ2-1, reads GAGVSQSPSNKVTEKGKDVELRCDPISGHTALYWYRQSLGQGLEFLIYFQGNSAPDKSGLPSDRFSAERTGGSVSTLTIQRTQQEDSAVYLCASSLGGEARRNEQFFGPGTRLTVL.